The present TCR beta chain was sequenced within a study of regulatory T cells in long-lasting Graves disease. As to time point: newly diagnosed GD, antithyroid drugs for less than 3 months. RNA isolated from PBMCs was used to make the TCR library. This CDR3 has 14 amino acids. Germline trimming cut 11 bases from V and 7 bases from J; bases unmatched to any gene: 14. CDR1 is SNHLY and CDR2 is FYNNEI in the germline V gene. HTBI primers from iRepertoire and Arm-PCR of CDR3 regions yielded the TCR beta libraries. Original analysis: In the combined samples, under 80 TRBV and 14 to 15 TRBJ segments were identified. TCRdb reprocessed the multiplex PCR reads via MiXCR and lists one record per CDR3 protein. The authors' filters were not applied to this entry. Here the sample spans about 300,000 distinct CDR3 sequences, approximately 20% being singletons.

This TCR was sampled from a female donor with Graves disease. The sequences come from peripheral blood mononuclear cells (PBMCs), collected at new diagnosis, from a patient treated with antithyroid drugs. The genes are TRBV2 and TRBJ2-1, with 7 bases that match TRBD1. CDR3 sequence: CAGDRDSRRNEQFF. The CDR3 nucleotides read TGTGCCGGGGACCGGGACAGTCGGCGGAATGAGCAGTTCTTC.